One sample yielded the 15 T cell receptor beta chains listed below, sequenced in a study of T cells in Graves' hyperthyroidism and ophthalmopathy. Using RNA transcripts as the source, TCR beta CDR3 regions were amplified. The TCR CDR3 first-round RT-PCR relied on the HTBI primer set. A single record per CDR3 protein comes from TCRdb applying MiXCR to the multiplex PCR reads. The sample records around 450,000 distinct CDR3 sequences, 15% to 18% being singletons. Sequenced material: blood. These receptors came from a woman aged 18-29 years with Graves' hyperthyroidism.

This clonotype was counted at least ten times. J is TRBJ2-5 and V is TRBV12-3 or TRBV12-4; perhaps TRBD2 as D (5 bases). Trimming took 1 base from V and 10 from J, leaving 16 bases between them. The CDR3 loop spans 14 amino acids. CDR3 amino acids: CASSLVAALRDQYF. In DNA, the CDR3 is TGTGCCAGCAGTTTAGTGGCGGCTCTCCGGGACCAGTACTTC.

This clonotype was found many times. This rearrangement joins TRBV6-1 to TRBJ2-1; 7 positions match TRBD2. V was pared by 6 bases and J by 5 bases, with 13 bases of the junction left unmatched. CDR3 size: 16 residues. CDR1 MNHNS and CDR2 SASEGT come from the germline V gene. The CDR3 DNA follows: TGTGCCAGCAGACGAACTATAGCGCGGGAGAACAATGAGCAGTTCTTC. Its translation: CASRRTIARENNEQFF.

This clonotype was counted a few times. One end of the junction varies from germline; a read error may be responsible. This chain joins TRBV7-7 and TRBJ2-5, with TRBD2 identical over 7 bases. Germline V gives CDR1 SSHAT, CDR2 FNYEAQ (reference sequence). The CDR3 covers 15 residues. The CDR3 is CASSFFGGKGETQYF. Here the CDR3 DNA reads TGTGCTAGCAGCTTCTTCGGGGGGAAGGGAGAGACCCAGTACTTC.

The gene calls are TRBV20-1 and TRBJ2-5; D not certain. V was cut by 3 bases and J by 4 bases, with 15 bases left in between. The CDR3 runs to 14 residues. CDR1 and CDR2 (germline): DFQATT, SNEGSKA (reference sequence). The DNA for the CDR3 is TGCAGTGCTAGCTGGCTCCAACGAGGAGAGACCCAGTACTTC. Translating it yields CSASWLQRGETQYF.

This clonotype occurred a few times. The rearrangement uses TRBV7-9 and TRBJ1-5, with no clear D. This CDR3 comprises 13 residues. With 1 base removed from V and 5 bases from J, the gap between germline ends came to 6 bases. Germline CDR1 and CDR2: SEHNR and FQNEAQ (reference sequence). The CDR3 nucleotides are TGTGCCAGCAGCTTAGAGGCCGATCAGCCCCAGCATTTT. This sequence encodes CASSLEADQPQHF.

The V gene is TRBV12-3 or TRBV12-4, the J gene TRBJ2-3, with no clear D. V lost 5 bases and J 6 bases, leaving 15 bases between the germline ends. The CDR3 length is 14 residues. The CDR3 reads CASSRLSVGDTQYF. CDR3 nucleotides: TGTGCCAGCAGTCGCCTATCGGTAGGGGATACGCAGTATTTT.

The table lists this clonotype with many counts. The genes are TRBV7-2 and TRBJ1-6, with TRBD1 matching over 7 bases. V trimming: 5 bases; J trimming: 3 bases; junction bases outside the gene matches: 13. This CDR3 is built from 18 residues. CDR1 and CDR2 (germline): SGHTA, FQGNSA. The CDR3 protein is CASSIPQGGTIYNSPLHF. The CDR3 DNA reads TGTGCCAGCAGCATCCCGCAGGGGGGTACTATCTATAATTCACCCCTCCACTTT.

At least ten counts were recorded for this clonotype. CDR3 loop: CASKLRSGDGNTGELFF. The CDR3 region has the DNA TGTGCCAGCAAGCTTCGAAGTGGGGACGGTAACACCGGGGAGCTGTTTTTT. The chain couples TRBV7-3 to TRBJ2-2, with D possibly being TRBD1 or TRBD2 (5 bases each). CDR1 SGHTA and CDR2 FQGTGA come from the germline V gene. The V end lost 7 bases, the J end lost 2 bases, and 20 bases lay between the germline ends. The CDR3 runs to 17 residues.

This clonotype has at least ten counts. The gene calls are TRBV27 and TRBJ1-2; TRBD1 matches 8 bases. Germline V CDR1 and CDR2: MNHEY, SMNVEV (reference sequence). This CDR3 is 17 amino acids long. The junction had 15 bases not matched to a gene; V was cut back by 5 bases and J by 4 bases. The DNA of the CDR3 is TGTGCCAGCAGTGCCTTTAGCATTTCGGACAGGGTCTATGGCTACACCTTC. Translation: CASSAFSISDRVYGYTF.

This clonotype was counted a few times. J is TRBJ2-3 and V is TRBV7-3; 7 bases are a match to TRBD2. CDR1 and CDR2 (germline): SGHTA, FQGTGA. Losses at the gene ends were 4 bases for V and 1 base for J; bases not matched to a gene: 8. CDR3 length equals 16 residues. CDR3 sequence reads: CASSSLFGGGTDTQYF. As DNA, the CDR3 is TGTGCCAGCAGCTCCCTCTTTGGGGGGGGCACAGATACGCAGTATTTT.

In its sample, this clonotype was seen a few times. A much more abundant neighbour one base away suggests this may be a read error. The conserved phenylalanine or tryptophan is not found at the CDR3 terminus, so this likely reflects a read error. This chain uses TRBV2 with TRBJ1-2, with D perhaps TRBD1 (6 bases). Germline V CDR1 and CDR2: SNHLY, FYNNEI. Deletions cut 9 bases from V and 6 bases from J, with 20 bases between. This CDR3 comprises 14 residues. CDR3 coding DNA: TGTGCCAGTCAGGGGACGGGGGCGGTGGATGGCTACACCCTC. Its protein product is CASQGTGAVDGYTL.

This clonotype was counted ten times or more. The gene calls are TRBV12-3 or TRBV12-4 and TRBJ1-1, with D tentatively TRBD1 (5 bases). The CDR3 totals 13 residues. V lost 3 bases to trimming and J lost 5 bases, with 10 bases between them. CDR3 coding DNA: TGTGCCAGCAGTTTCAAGGGGTGGACTGAAGCTTTCTTT. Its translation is CASSFKGWTEAFF.

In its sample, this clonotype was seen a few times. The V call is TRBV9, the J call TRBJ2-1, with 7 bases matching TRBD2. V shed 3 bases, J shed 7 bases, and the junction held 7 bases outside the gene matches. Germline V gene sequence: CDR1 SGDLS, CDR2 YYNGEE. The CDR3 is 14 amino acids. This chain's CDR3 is CASSGGGGENEQFF. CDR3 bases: TGTGCCAGCAGCGGGGGGGGAGGAGAGAATGAGCAGTTCTTC.

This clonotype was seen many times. CDR3 sequence reads: CASSGTAQGAGNIQYF. The DNA of the CDR3 is TGTGCCAGCAGCGGTACCGCTCAGGGGGCTGGTAACATTCAGTACTTC. This chain uses TRBV9 with TRBJ2-4; 8 bases are shared with TRBD1. The CDR3 spans 16 residues. V gave up 3 bases and J gave up 7 bases; unmatched junction bases: 12. The germline CDR1 and CDR2 sequences are SGDLS and YYNGEE.

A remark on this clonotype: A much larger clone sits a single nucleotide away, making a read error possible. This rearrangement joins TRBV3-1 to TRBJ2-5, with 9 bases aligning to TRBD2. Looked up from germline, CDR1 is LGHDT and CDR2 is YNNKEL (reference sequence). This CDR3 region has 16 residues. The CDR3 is CASGQLSGGLQETQYF. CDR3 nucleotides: TGTGCCAGCGGCCAGCTTAGCGGGGGCCTCCAAGAGACCCAGTACTTC.